In this sample, the clone carrying this T cell receptor (beta chain) turned up a few times. Its antigen remains unknown. The Oncomine TCR Beta short-read assay sequenced DNA from cultured CD4+ T cells. TCRdb itself ran the PCR reads through MiXCR, one entry per CDR3 protein. The table lists almost 20,000 distinct CDR3 sequences, around 45% of them singletons. As for treatment: approximately 9-day PBMC culture with coronavirus spike peptide pools or control peptides (ViraFEST assay). In the ViraFEST assay, peptide-pool expansion preceded TCR sequencing of expanded clonotypes. Following a culture period (roughly ten days), negative selection was used to isolate CD4+ T cells. Germline loops: CDR1 DFQATT, CDR2 SNEGSKA (reference sequence). V was shortened by 3 bases and J by 6 bases, with 8 bases between the two germline ends. CDR3 size: 12 residues. These data are taken from a study of vaccination and CD4 T cells after COVID-19. Background on the study: For each participant, vaccination comprised two doses of either the BNT162b2 or the mRNA-1273 vaccine. Timing of post-vaccine sample collection was a median roughly 70 days after dose two, with a range of 14 to 241.

The source of this sequence is a human donor who had recovered from COVID-19. The chain combines TRBV20-1 with TRBJ2-2; D remains unclear. This specimen was CD4+ T cells from blood, cultured in vitro, taken after SARS-CoV-2 vaccination. The CDR3 is CSARGLAGELFF. CDR3 DNA: TGCAGTGCTAGGGGTTTGGCCGGGGAGCTGTTTTTT.